This T cell receptor beta chain was identified during a study of blood T cell repertoires in COVID-19. The CDR3 is made up of 14 amino acids. The germline V gene has CDR1 MNHEY and CDR2 SVGAGI. V gave up 5 bases and J gave up 4 bases, with 13 bases separating them. Clones were read by immunoSEQ multiplex PCR, and TCRdb kept only the in-frame ones, dropping some. The sample has some 190,000 clones, about 86% seen once. The TCR sequence derives from a woman in her thirties or forties in a cohort exposed to, infected with or recovered from COVID-19 (not recorded which). The sample consisted of PBMCs or T cells enriched from blood (not recorded which). This chain uses TRBV6-5 with TRBJ2-3, with a weak D call TRBD2 (6 bases). The CDR3 spells CASSRLRGADTQYF. CDR3 nucleotide sequence: TGTGCCAGCAGTAGATTGCGGGGTGCAGATACGCAGTATTTT.